The 17 T cell receptor beta chains in this list originate from one sample, sequenced in a study of cytomegalovirus exposure and HLA in healthy donors (dated by TCRdb to the late 2010s). The method was the immunoSEQ multiplex PCR assay. A mixture of 60 forward primers for TCR Vbeta segments and 13 reverse primers for TCR Jbeta segments was used in the multiplex PCR. Not all clones reach the TCRdb copy of this immuneACCESS table, which keeps in-frame sequences only. Checked studies attribute under half of the gap to unresolved V genes and leave the rest unexplained. Recorded for this sample are 100,000 to 150,000 clones; 8% to 9.5% of them occurred a single time. Less than 7% of the sample goes to the ten largest clones. Sample: PBMCs. Every receptor here comes from a man in his forties or fifties in good health and CMV-seronegative.

This rearrangement joins TRBV30 to TRBJ2-2, with 9 positions matching TRBD1. This CDR3 is built from 19 residues. The V and J ends lost 0 bases and 0 bases, in that order; junction bases with no gene match: 11. CDR1 and CDR2 from the germline V gene are GTSNPN and SVGIG (reference sequence). CDR3 nucleotides: TGTGCCTGGAGTGTAGGTAGGGACAGGGCCCTAACGAACACCGGGGAGCTGTTTTTT. Translated, it gives CAWSVGRDRALTNTGELFF.

This clone has more than one count but fewer than ten. The chain joins TRBV7-3 to TRBJ2-1; 7 bases are shared with TRBD2. The CDR3 has 16 residues. Germline V gene sequence: CDR1 SGHTA, CDR2 FQGTGA. J lost 0 bases, V lost 1 base, and 3 bases had no gene match. The CDR3 DNA is TGTGCCAGCAGCTTAAGGGGGGGGAGCTCCTACAATGAGCAGTTCTTC. It specifies CASSLRGGSSYNEQFF.

This clone was recorded a few times. This chain joins TRBV5-1 and TRBJ2-3, with 13 bases aligning to TRBD2. Germline V gives CDR1 SGHRS, CDR2 YFSETQ. This CDR3 comprises 17 residues. Unmatched junction bases numbered 6, after V lost 1 base and J lost 4 bases. In DNA form, the CDR3 reads TGCGCCAGCAGCTTGACTAGCGGGGGGGCCTCCGCAGATACGCAGTATTTT. Its protein is CASSLTSGGASADTQYF. Filled out from reference TRBV5-1 and TRBJ2-3, the complete variable domain reads KAGVTQTPRYLIKTRGQQVTLSCSPISGHRSVSWYQQTPGQGLQFLFEYFSETQRNKGNFPGRFSGRQFSNSRSEMNVSTLELGDSALYLCASSLTSGGASADTQYFGPGTRLTVL.

The sample holds a few counts of this clone. This rearrangement joins TRBV6-5 to TRBJ2-3, with a tentative D call TRBD1 (5 bases). V was clipped by 2 bases and J by 0 bases, with 9 bases between them. This CDR3 contains 15 residues. Germline V gene data show CDR1 as MNHEY and CDR2 as SVGAGI. CDR3 region: CASSYDSPSTDTQYF. DNA for the CDR3: TGTGCCAGCAGTTACGACAGCCCTAGCACAGATACGCAGTATTTT.

This clone has at least ten counts. V gene TRBV6-4 combines with J gene TRBJ1-2, with TRBD1 matching 12 bases. The CDR3 covers 14 residues. V shed 4 bases, J shed 6 bases, and the junction held 3 bases outside the gene matches. Germline CDR1 MRHNA, CDR2 SNTAGT. The CDR3 spells CASSGGTGGDGYTF. CDR3 in DNA: TGTGCCAGCAGTGGCGGGACAGGGGGCGATGGCTACACCTTC.

The chain joins TRBV5-6 to TRBJ1-6; D call uncertain. This CDR3 is 16 amino acids long. Looked up from germline, CDR1 is SGHDT and CDR2 is YYEEEE. V lost 4 bases and J 6 bases, leaving 17 bases between the germline ends. CDR3 DNA: TGTGCCAGCAGCCGCGGGGTCCAAAGGCTTAATTCACCCCTCCACTTT. Translation: CASSRGVQRLNSPLHF.

Only a few counts were recorded for this clone. This chain links TRBV12-5 with TRBJ2-7; a possible D gene is TRBD1 (6 bases). With 0 bases removed from V and 3 bases from J, the gap between germline ends came to 12 bases. The V gene's germline CDR1 is LGHNT and CDR2 FRNRAP. The CDR3 totals 15 residues. CDR3 nucleotide sequence: TGTGCTAGTGGTTTGGTCCTGACAGGTAACTACGAGCAGTACTTC. As protein: CASGLVLTGNYEQYF.

This clone was seen a handful of times. V gene TRBV5-1 combines with J gene TRBJ2-1, with 9 bases that match TRBD2. The length of the CDR3 is 15 residues. Germline CDR1 and CDR2: SGHRS and YFSETQ. V dropped 4 bases and J dropped 2; count of bases not matched to a gene: 4. Written as DNA, the CDR3 is TGCGCCAGCAGCCCGAGCGGGGGGACCTACAATGAGCAGTTCTTC. It codes for CASSPSGGTYNEQFF.

This chain links TRBV5-1 with TRBJ2-5; 8 bases match TRBD1. The end of the DNA is better explained by TRBJ2-7, so the J call may be wrong. The CDR3 is made up of 19 amino acids. The germline gives CDR1 SGHRS, CDR2 YFSETQ. CDR3 DNA sequence: TGCGCCAGCAGCTCAGAACCGGGACAGGTGAGGGGAACGACATACGAGCAGTACTTC. It codes for CASSSEPGQVRGTTYEQYF.

This clone was seen more than once but under ten times. The rearrangement uses TRBV2 and TRBJ2-7; the D gene is possibly TRBD1 (6 bases). The CDR3 length is 15 residues. The germline CDR1 and CDR2 sequences are SNHLY and FYNNEI. Trimming removed 2 bases from V and 1 base from J, with 12 bases in between. The CDR3 here is CASSEQGISSYEQYF. The DNA of the CDR3 is TGTGCCAGCAGTGAACAGGGGATTTCATCCTACGAGCAGTACTTC.

J is TRBJ2-7 and V is TRBV6-5, with a possible D match to TRBD2 (6 bases). The V end lost 6 bases, the J end lost 5 bases, and 17 bases lay between the germline ends. In germline, CDR1 is MNHEY, CDR2 SVGAGI. This CDR3 is 14 amino acids long. Here the CDR3 reads CASSLGRPGDEQYF. For the CDR3, the DNA is TGTGCCAGCAGCCTGGGGAGGCCGGGGGACGAGCAGTACTTC.

This clone was seen only a few times. This chain connects TRBV5-6 to TRBJ2-3; perhaps TRBD2 as D (6 bases). The length of the CDR3 is 13 residues. The ends were cut back, 4 bases at V and 6 bases at J, with 12 bases in the middle. Germline values: CDR1 SGHDT, CDR2 YYEEEE. This CDR3 reads CASSLTGGDTQYF. The CDR3 nucleotides are TGTGCCAGCAGCCTCACAGGAGGGGATACGCAGTATTTT. Full variable domain (rest looked up from reference TRBV5-6 and TRBJ2-3): DAGVTQSPTHLIKTRGQQVTLRCSPKSGHDTVSWYQQALGQGPQFIFQYYEEEERQRGNFPDRFSGHQFPNYSSELNVNALLLGDSALYLCASSLTGGDTQYFGPGTRLTVL.

There are a few counts of this clone. V usage is TRBV5-8 and J usage is TRBJ2-5; D ambiguous. Trimming left V 0 bases short and J 0 bases short, with 3 bases between. The length of the CDR3 is 13 residues. CDR1 is SGHTS and CDR2 is YDEGEE in the germline V gene. This CDR3 is CASSLAYQETQYF. Here the CDR3 DNA reads TGTGCCAGCAGCTTGGCCTACCAAGAGACCCAGTACTTC.

This clone was counted only a few times. The chain is built from TRBV6-5 and TRBJ2-3; the D gene is possibly TRBD2 (5 bases). From germline, CDR1 is MNHEY and CDR2 SVGAGI. This CDR3 has 11 residues. V lost 6 bases, J lost 8 bases, and 9 bases lay in between. CDR3 sequence (DNA): TGTGCCAGCAGACGGGAAGGTACGCAGTATTTT. This codes for CASRREGTQYF.

Of note for this clone: This CDR3 is also generated by other DNA sequences in the sample. The chain combines TRBV4-1 with TRBJ2-7; 10 bases line up with TRBD1. The CDR3 has 15 residues. The junction had 5 bases not matched to a gene; V was cut back by 4 bases and J by 2 bases. Germline V lookup: CDR1 MGHRA, CDR2 YSYEKL. As DNA, the CDR3 is TGCGCCAGCAGCCTATCCGGGACAGGGGCCTACGAGCAGTACTTC. It is translated as CASSLSGTGAYEQYF.

In its sample, this clone was seen a few times. The V and J genes are TRBV9 and TRBJ2-7, with a tentative D call TRBD1 (6 bases). The V end lost 4 bases, the J end lost 2 bases, and 13 bases lay between the germline ends. CDR1 and CDR2 from the germline V gene are SGDLS and YYNGEE. The CDR3 spans 14 residues. The CDR3, as DNA: TGTGCCAGCAGCACCTATCAGGGGACCTACGAGCAGTACTTC. Translated: CASSTYQGTYEQYF.

The chain carries TRBV27 and TRBJ1-5, with D possibly being TRBD1 (5 bases). There are 15 residues in the CDR3. V lost 0 bases to trimming and J lost 0 bases, with 6 bases between them. Germline CDR1 is MNHEY and CDR2 is SMNVEV (reference sequence). The CDR3 DNA is TGTGCCAGCAGTTTATCAGGGGATAGCAATCAGCCCCAGCATTTT. The encoded protein is CASSLSGDSNQPQHF.